This T cell receptor beta chain was sequenced in a study of CD8 T cells in ankylosing spondylitis. Germline V CDR1 and CDR2: SGHAT, FQNNGV. The CDR3 sequence is 15 residues long. Trimming pared 3 bases from V and 4 bases from J, leaving 12 bases between. Whole-study findings and limits: Seemingly characteristic of ankylosing spondylitis blood was a TCR beta motif consisting of roughly 8 highly homologous variants.

TCRdb re-analysed the 5' RACE reads in MiXCR, keeping a single row per CDR3 protein. Of approximately 540,000 distinct CDR3 sequences in the sample, about an eighth were seen once. In its sample, this clonotype was seen a few times. Its specificity is unknown. V usage is TRBV11-2 and J usage is TRBJ2-2; TRBD1 is a possible D gene (6 bases). The sample consisted of blood, either unsorted or a sorted T cell fraction (not recorded which). This sequence originates from a male donor with ankylosing spondylitis. CDR3 residues: CASSFAGVGTGELFF. CDR3 coding DNA: TGTGCCAGCAGCTTTGCAGGGGTCGGCACCGGGGAGCTGTTTTTT.